One sample yielded the 31 T cell receptor beta chains listed below, sequenced in a study of long-term antiretroviral therapy in people with HIV. The run of the v3.0 immunoSEQ assay was at survey level. Only in-frame clones appear in the TCRdb table, and some are missing; sequencing was by immunoSEQ multiplex PCR. This sample has almost 25,000 clones, with roughly 84% found just once. The sequencing here drew on unsorted PBMCs, taken 3 years after starting antiretroviral therapy. The source is a man in his fifties or sixties with HIV.

This rearrangement joins TRBV5-4 to TRBJ2-2, with a possible D match to TRBD1 (5 bases). V shed 0 bases and J shed 5 bases, with 14 bases lying between them. Germline assignment: CDR1 SGHNT and CDR2 YYREEE (reference sequence). The CDR3 length is 16 residues. CDR3 protein: CASSLGAGIKTGELFF. For the CDR3, the DNA is TGTGCCAGCAGCTTGGGGGCAGGGATAAAAACCGGGGAGCTGTTTTTT.

The chain recombines TRBV5-1 with TRBJ1-1; no firm D call. Per the germline V gene, CDR1 is SGHRS and CDR2 is YFSETQ. The germline V and J ends were trimmed by 0 bases and 3 bases, with 9 bases remaining between them. CDR3 length: 14 residues. CDR3 region: CASSLAVGYTEAFF. DNA for the CDR3: TGCGCCAGCAGCTTGGCCGTAGGGTACACTGAAGCTTTCTTT.

The gene calls are TRBV13 and TRBJ2-3, with 16 bases identical to TRBD2. This CDR3 spans 18 amino acids. J gave up 1 base and V 5 bases, and 6 bases lay outside the gene matches. CDR1 is PRHDT, CDR2 FYEKMQ, per germline (reference sequence). The CDR3 DNA reads as TGTGCCAGCAGCCATGGGACTAGCGGGAGGGATGGCACAGATACGCAGTATTTT. Translating gives CASSHGTSGRDGTDTQYF.

This clone was counted once. The chain carries TRBV4-3 and TRBJ2-7, with D maybe TRBD2 (5 bases). Germline V gives CDR1 LGHNA, CDR2 YSLEER. With 0 bases removed from V and 7 bases from J, the gap between germline ends came to 16 bases. CDR3 length equals 15 residues. The CDR3: CASSQDLGAAREQYF. DNA for the CDR3: TGCGCCAGCAGCCAAGATCTAGGAGCGGCTCGGGAGCAGTACTTC.

The genes are TRBV10-3 and TRBJ1-5, with 10 bases lining up with TRBD1. CDR1 is ENHRY and CDR2 is SYGVKD in the germline V gene. The CDR3 runs to 14 residues. V gave up 6 bases and J gave up 7 bases; unmatched junction bases: 6. CDR3 amino acids: CAIRATGGRQPQHF. The CDR3 DNA reads as TGTGCCATCAGAGCGACAGGGGGCCGGCAGCCCCAGCATTTT.

Regarding this clone: Within the sample, other DNA sequences also encode this same CDR3. The CDR3 reads CASRTQGAGNTIYF. In DNA, the CDR3 is TGTGCCAGTAGGACACAGGGGGCTGGAAACACCATATATTTT. This chain connects TRBV19 to TRBJ1-3, with 8 positions matching TRBD1. From germline, CDR1 is LNHDA and CDR2 SQIVND (reference sequence). The CDR3 runs 14 residues. Trimming cost V 6 bases and J 2 bases; bases outside gene matches: 3. Variable domain in full (rest from reference TRBV19 and TRBJ1-3): DGGITQSPKYLFRKEGQNVTLSCEQNLNHDAMYWYRQDPGQGLRLIYYSQIVNDFQKGDIAEGYSVSREKKESFPLTVTSAQKNPTAFYLCASRTQGAGNTIYFGEGSWLTVV.

This rearrangement joins TRBV15 to TRBJ2-7; D is possibly TRBD1 or TRBD2 (5 bases each). The length of the CDR3 is 15 residues. The germline V gene has CDR1 LNHNV and CDR2 YYDKDF (reference sequence). Trimming cost V 0 bases and J 5 bases, with 14 bases left between them. CDR3 amino acids: CATSRDRGTQNEQYF. The CDR3 nucleotides read TGTGCCACCAGCAGAGACCGTGGGACCCAGAACGAGCAGTACTTC.

The V call is TRBV7-2, the J call TRBJ1-5; D remains unclear. Trimming pared 4 bases from V and 2 bases from J, leaving 9 bases between. This CDR3 region has 14 residues. Germline loops: CDR1 SGHTA, CDR2 FQGNSA. The CDR3 here is CASSSRTGNQPQHF. The CDR3 DNA reads as TGTGCCAGCAGCTCTAGGACGGGCAATCAGCCCCAGCATTTT.

The genes are TRBV28 and TRBJ1-4; weak D call: TRBD1 (5 bases). The CDR3 is 13 residues long. Per germline, CDR1 MDHEN and CDR2 SYDVKM. Trimming took 6 bases from V and 8 from J, leaving 13 bases between them. The CDR3 protein is CASSPPPGEKLFF. DNA of the CDR3: TGTGCCAGCAGCCCCCCACCAGGGGAAAAACTGTTTTTT.

This rearrangement joins TRBV28 to TRBJ1-2, with 7 positions matching TRBD1. J was trimmed by 7 bases and V by 4 bases; bases with no gene match: 6. Germline lookup yields CDR1 MDHEN and CDR2 SYDVKM. The CDR3 is 13 amino acids. CDR3 nucleotides: TGTGCCAGCAGTTCGGACAGGACGGGTGGCTACACCTTC. Translating gives CASSSDRTGGYTF.

CDR3 bases: TGTGCCAGCAGGGGGGCCATCTCTGGAAACACCATATATTTT. It codes for CASRGAISGNTIYF. The rearrangement joins TRBV6-5 to TRBJ1-3; a possible D gene is TRBD1 (6 bases). Germline V CDR1 and CDR2: MNHEY, SVGAGI. The V and J ends lost 6 bases and 0 bases respectively, with 9 bases between them. The CDR3 covers 14 residues.

Here the CDR3 reads CASSLGKWDRVSGPQHF. CDR3 in DNA: TGTGCCAGCAGTCTGGGCAAATGGGACAGGGTAAGCGGGCCCCAGCATTTT. The chain uses TRBV28 and TRBJ1-5; 9 nucleotides line up with TRBD1. Per the germline V gene, CDR1 is MDHEN and CDR2 is SYDVKM. Unmatched junction bases numbered 17, after V lost 5 bases and J lost 9 bases. The CDR3 contains 17 residues.

V usage is TRBV28 and J usage is TRBJ2-7, with 11 bases aligning to TRBD1. Germline V gene sequence: CDR1 MDHEN, CDR2 SYDVKM. CDR3 size: 15 residues. J lost 5 bases, V lost 8 bases, and 11 bases had no gene match. Here the CDR3 reads CASASPGTGGDEQYF. CDR3 coding DNA: TGTGCCAGCGCTTCCCCCGGGACAGGGGGGGACGAGCAGTACTTC.

V gene TRBV2 combines with J gene TRBJ2-1, with D tentatively TRBD2 (6 bases). Trimming cost V 6 bases and J 7 bases, with 13 bases left between them. Germline V gives CDR1 SNHLY, CDR2 FYNNEI. The CDR3 is made up of 13 amino acids. The CDR3 spells CASRRDFSNEQFF. CDR3 sequence (DNA): TGTGCCAGCAGGAGGGACTTTTCTAATGAGCAGTTCTTC.

This clone appeared a few times. J is TRBJ2-7 and V is TRBV7-2; D unclear. The CDR3 spans 12 residues. Germline CDR1 SGHTA, CDR2 FQGNSA. V was shortened by 5 bases and J by 3 bases, with 8 bases between the two germline ends. This chain's CDR3 is CASSIENYEQYF. The CDR3 DNA reads TGTGCCAGCAGCATCGAGAACTACGAGCAGTACTTC.

The V and J genes are TRBV6-5 and TRBJ2-5; no clear D. V gave up 0 bases and J gave up 0 bases, with 8 bases separating them. In germline, CDR1 is MNHEY, CDR2 SVGAGI. This CDR3 contains 15 residues. The CDR3 region has the DNA TGTGCCAGCAGTTACTCGACGGAGTACCAAGAGACCCAGTACTTC. Its protein product is CASSYSTEYQETQYF.

This chain connects TRBV6-1 to TRBJ2-1, with TRBD2 as a possible D gene (5 bases). V lost 7 bases and J 2 bases, leaving 15 bases between the germline ends. Germline V gene data show CDR1 as MNHNS and CDR2 as SASEGT. The CDR3 runs to 15 residues. Here the CDR3 reads CASTPSRVAYNEQFF. DNA of the CDR3: TGTGCCAGCACCCCATCGAGGGTCGCCTACAATGAGCAGTTCTTC.

The CDR3 reads CASSLGTGGSYEQYF. In DNA, the CDR3 is TGTGCCAGCAGTTTAGGGACAGGGGGCTCCTACGAGCAGTACTTC. This rearrangement joins TRBV28 to TRBJ2-7; 11 nucleotides line up with TRBD1. Trimming at V came to 2 bases and at J to 0 bases, leaving 0 bases not matched to a gene. Germline loops: CDR1 MDHEN, CDR2 SYDVKM. This CDR3 contains 15 residues.

This clone was seen more than once but under ten times. The chain couples TRBV11-2 to TRBJ2-1; D unresolved. Between the trimmed V and J ends, which lost 0 bases and 8 bases, there was a span of 14 bases. This CDR3 has 15 residues. Germline loops: CDR1 SGHAT, CDR2 FQNNGV. CDR3 coding DNA: TGTGCCAGCAGCTTAGATGGCCGGGTTAGGGATGAGCAGTTCTTC. Translating gives CASSLDGRVRDEQFF.

The chain combines TRBV10-3 with TRBJ2-3, with D hard to call. The CDR3 extends over 16 amino acids. Trimming stripped 0 bases from V and 0 bases from J, with 10 bases between. Looked up from germline, CDR1 is ENHRY and CDR2 is SYGVKD. The chain's CDR3 is CAISESTGASTDTQYF. The DNA for the CDR3 is TGTGCCATCAGTGAGTCAACCGGTGCTAGCACAGATACGCAGTATTTT.

The rearrangement links TRBV9 to TRBJ2-1; possibly TRBD2 for D (6 bases). This CDR3 has 14 residues. Germline CDR1 SGDLS, CDR2 YYNGEE. With 3 bases removed from V and 4 bases from J, the gap between germline ends came to 11 bases. The DNA of the CDR3 is TGTGCCAGCAGCGGGGGACTGGCATACAATGAGCAGTTCTTC. It codes for CASSGGLAYNEQFF.

The chain joins TRBV7-2 to TRBJ1-4; D possibly corresponds to TRBD1 (6 bases). With 1 base removed from V and 6 bases from J, the gap between germline ends came to 12 bases. Germline V gene lookup returns CDR1 SGHTA and CDR2 FQGNSA. This CDR3 is built from 15 residues. Written as DNA, the CDR3 is TGTGCCAGCAGCTTAGTTTCAGGGGCGTATGAAAAACTGTTTTTT. Translated: CASSLVSGAYEKLFF.

The chain has TRBV29-1 and TRBJ2-5, with D unclear. V lost 5 bases to trimming and J lost 2 bases, with 9 bases between them. Per the germline V gene, CDR1 is SQVTM and CDR2 is ANQGSEA. The CDR3 spans 12 residues. The chain's CDR3 is CSVIGVQETQYF. The CDR3 bases are TGCAGCGTTATCGGTGTACAAGAGACCCAGTACTTC.

Concerning this clone itself: This specimen includes other DNA sequences encoding the same CDR3. This chain uses TRBV30 with TRBJ1-2, with D perhaps matching TRBD1 (6 bases). This CDR3 comprises 15 residues. The V end was cut by 0 bases, the J end by 4 bases, with 15 bases between. CDR1 is GTSNPN and CDR2 is SVGIG in the germline V gene (reference sequence). CDR3 amino acids: CAWSVRQGLFYGYTF. Written as DNA, the CDR3 is TGTGCCTGGAGTGTACGGCAGGGGCTTTTCTATGGCTACACCTTC. Filled out from reference TRBV30 and TRBJ1-2, the complete variable domain reads SQTIHQWPATLVQPVGSPLSLECTVEGTSNPNLYWYRQAAGRGLQLLFYSVGIGQISSEVPQNLSASRPQDRQFILSSKKLLLSDSGFYLCAWSVRQGLFYGYTFGSGTRLTVV.

This clone showed up just a few times. V and J are TRBV30 and TRBJ2-5, with D possibly matching TRBD2 (6 bases). CDR1 and CDR2 from the germline V gene are GTSNPN and SVGIG (reference sequence). The CDR3 covers 12 residues. V shed 3 bases and J shed 5 bases, with 10 bases lying between them. CDR3 region: CAWSPRGETQYF. Here the CDR3 DNA reads TGTGCCTGGAGCCCCCGGGGGGAGACCCAGTACTTC.

This chain joins TRBV7-9 and TRBJ2-5, with 8 bases that match TRBD2. Germline CDR1 reads SEHNR; CDR2 reads FQNEAQ (reference sequence). The V gene end was trimmed by 4 bases and the J gene end by 0 bases; junction bases not matched to a gene: 4. The CDR3 is 15 residues long. In nucleotides, the CDR3 is TGTGCCAGCAGCTCCGGGGGGGCAAACCAAGAGACCCAGTACTTC. Residues: CASSSGGANQETQYF.

The chain couples TRBV14 to TRBJ2-5; the D is unclear. CDR1 is SGHDN and CDR2 is FVKESK in the germline V gene. This CDR3 is 14 amino acids long. The V and J ends lost 1 base and 1 base respectively, with 7 bases between them. CDR3 region: CASSQVAAQETQYF. The CDR3 DNA reads TGTGCCAGCAGCCAAGTTGCGGCCCAAGAGACCCAGTACTTC.

The V gene is TRBV11-3, the J gene TRBJ2-7; TRBD1 matches 7 bases. Germline CDR1 SGHNT, CDR2 YENEEA. The CDR3 is made up of 14 amino acids. Trimming removed 5 bases from V and 3 bases from J; junction bases left unmatched: 7. CDR3 region: CASSRAGGNYEQYF. DNA for the CDR3: TGTGCCAGCAGCCGGGCAGGGGGTAACTACGAGCAGTACTTC.

The gene calls are TRBV10-3 and TRBJ2-1; TRBD2 matches 14 bases. The germline gives CDR1 ENHRY, CDR2 SYGVKD. The V segment lost 4 bases and the J segment 7 bases; nucleotides outside the gene matches: 3. This CDR3 is 15 amino acids long. The chain's CDR3 is CAISAGLAGGNEQFF. Here the CDR3 DNA reads TGTGCCATCAGTGCCGGACTAGCGGGAGGAAATGAGCAGTTCTTC.

The J gene is TRBJ1-2, the V gene TRBV18, with unresolved D. Trimming took 3 bases from V and 5 from J, leaving 4 bases between them. This CDR3 comprises 11 residues. Germline loops: CDR1 KGHSH, CDR2 LQKENI. CDR3 loop: CASSPVYGYTF. CDR3 bases: TGTGCCAGCTCACCCGTATATGGCTACACCTTC.

The genes are TRBV28 and TRBJ1-5, with D perhaps matching TRBD1 (5 bases). V was cut by 3 bases and J by 7 bases, with 13 bases left in between. The CDR3 loop spans 14 amino acids. Germline V gene data show CDR1 as MDHEN and CDR2 as SYDVKM. The CDR3 DNA is TGTGCCAGCAGTTTTTATGGGGGGATGCAGCCCCAGCATTTT. Protein product: CASSFYGGMQPQHF.